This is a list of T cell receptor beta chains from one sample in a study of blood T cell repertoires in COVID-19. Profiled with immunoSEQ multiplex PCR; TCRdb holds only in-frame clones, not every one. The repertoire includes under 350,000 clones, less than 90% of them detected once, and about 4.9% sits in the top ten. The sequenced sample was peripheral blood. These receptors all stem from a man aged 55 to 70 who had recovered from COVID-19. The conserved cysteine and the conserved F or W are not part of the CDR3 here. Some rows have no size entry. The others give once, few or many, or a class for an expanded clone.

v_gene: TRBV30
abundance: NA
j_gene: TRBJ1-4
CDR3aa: AWSVRVAGGLF

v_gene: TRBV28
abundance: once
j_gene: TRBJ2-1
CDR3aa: ASTLDGARNEQF

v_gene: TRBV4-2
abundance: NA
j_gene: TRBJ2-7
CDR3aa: ASSQVSGDRAHEQY

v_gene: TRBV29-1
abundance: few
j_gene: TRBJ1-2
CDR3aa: SVLTGLFGYT

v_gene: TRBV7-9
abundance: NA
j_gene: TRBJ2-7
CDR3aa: ASSPARFGLYEQY

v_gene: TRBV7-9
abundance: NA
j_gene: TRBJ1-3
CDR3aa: ASSRDRASGNTIY

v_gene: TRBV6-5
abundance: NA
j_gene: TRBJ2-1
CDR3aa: ASSRGSPYNEQF

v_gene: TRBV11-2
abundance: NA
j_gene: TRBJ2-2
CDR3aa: ASSTRLARTGELF

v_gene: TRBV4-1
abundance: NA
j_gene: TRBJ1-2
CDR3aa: ASSQGGANYGYT

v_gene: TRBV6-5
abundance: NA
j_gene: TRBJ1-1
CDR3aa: ASSNDRGRTTEAF

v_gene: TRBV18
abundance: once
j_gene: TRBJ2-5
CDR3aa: ASSPTRGRETQY

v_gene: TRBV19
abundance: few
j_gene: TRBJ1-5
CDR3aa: ASRAANQPQH

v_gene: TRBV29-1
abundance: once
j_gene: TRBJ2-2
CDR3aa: SVGGTGELF

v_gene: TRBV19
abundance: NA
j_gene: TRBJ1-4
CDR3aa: ARPRGGSGVIEKLF

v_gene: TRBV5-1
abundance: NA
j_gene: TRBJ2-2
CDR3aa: ASTRAGGNTGELF

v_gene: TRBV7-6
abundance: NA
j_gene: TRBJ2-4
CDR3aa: ASSLVAGLQNIQY

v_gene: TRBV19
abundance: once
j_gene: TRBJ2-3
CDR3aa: TSSFFGGSQY

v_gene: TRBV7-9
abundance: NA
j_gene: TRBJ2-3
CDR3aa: ASSLVGGLISDTQY

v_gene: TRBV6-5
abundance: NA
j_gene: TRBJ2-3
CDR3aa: AGGSGRPTDTQY

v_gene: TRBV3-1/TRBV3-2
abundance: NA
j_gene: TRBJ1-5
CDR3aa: ASSQGPNQVKPQH

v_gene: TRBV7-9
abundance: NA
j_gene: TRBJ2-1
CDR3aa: ASSQRQGPNEQF

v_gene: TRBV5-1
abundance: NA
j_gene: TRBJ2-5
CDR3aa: ASSLTGLAGLGGETQY

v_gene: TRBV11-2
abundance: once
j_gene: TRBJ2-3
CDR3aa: ASSFWGQGITDTQY

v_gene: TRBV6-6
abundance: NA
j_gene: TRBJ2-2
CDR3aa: ASSYFQNTGELF

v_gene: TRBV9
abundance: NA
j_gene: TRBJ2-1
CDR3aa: ASSQPGRGSSYNEQF

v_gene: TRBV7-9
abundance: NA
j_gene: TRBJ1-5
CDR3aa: ASSADRGRNQPQH

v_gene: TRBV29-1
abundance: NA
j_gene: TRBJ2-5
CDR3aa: SVVRGLETQY

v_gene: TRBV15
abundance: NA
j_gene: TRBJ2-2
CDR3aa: ATSGARRVRDTGELF

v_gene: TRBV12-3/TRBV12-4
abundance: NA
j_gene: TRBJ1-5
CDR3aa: ASSKDRGILH

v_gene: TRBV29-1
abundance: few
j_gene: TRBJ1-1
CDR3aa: SVDRTGGFTEAF

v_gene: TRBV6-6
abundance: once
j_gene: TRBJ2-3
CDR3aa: ASSPGTGSTDTQY

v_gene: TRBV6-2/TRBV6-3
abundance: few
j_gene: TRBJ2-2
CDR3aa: ASSYDRQRWGAGELF

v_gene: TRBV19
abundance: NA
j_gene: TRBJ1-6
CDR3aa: ASRLSQGDSPLH

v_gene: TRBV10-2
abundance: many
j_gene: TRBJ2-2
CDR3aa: ASSELGATNTAELF

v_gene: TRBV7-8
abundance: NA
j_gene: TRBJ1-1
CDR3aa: ASSEQGTEAF

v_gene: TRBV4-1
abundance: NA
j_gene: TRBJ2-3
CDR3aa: ASSRLGANTQY

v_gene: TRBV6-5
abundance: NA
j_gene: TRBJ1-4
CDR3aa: ASMRKGMNEKLF

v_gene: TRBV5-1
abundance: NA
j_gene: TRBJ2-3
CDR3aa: ASSFSGGIDTQY

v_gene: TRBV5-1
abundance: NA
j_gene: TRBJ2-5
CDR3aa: ASTSGLLIQETQY

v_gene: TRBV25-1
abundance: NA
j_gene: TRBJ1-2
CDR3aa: ASSESGGRGYGYT

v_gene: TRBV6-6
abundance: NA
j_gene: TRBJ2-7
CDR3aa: ASSRTQDYEQY

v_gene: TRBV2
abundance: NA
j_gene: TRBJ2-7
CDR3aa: ASSEGLVGPYEQY

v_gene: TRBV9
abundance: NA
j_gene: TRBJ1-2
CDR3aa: ASSVVSGGRTFGYT

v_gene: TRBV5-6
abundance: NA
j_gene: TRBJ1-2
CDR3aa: ASSLMAGGWYYGYT

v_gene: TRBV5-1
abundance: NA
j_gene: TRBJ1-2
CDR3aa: ASSEAPGPRDGYT

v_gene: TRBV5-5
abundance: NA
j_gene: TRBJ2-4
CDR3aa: ASRAIAGRAKNIQY

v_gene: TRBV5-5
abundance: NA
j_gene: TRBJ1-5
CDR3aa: ASSLPQRGQPQH

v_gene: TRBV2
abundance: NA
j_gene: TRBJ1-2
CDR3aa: ASSEARVRYGYT

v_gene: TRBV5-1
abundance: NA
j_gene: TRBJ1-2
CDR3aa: ASSLGTPANYGYT

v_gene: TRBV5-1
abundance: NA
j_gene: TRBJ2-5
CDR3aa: ASSLGPSGFRQETQY

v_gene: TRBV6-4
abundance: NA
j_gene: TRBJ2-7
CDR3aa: ASSDDGTSCDEQY

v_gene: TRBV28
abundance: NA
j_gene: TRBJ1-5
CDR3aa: ASATAQGNQPQH

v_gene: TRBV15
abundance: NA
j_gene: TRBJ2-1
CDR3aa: ATSWDRVANEQF